Each of the 9 T cell receptor beta chains below was sequenced from the same sample in a study of cytomegalovirus exposure and HLA in healthy donors. TCRdb keeps only in-frame clones here, not all; method: immunoSEQ multiplex PCR. The sample yields approximately 98,000 clones, about 94% seen once. The sample taken for sequencing was PBMCs. Every receptor here comes from a woman between 18 and 29 years old in good health and CMV-seronegative.

The chain links TRBV28 to TRBJ1-5; 7 bases line up with TRBD1. The CDR3 runs 16 residues. J gave up 7 bases and V 3 bases, and 12 bases lay outside the gene matches. Germline CDR1 is MDHEN and CDR2 is SYDVKM. CDR3 amino acids: CASSLSSRDSEQPQHF. The CDR3 DNA reads TGTGCCAGCAGTTTGTCGAGTAGGGACAGTGAACAGCCCCAGCATTTT.

This sequence joins TRBV5-6 and TRBJ2-7; the D gene is possibly TRBD1 (5 bases). V was cut by 3 bases and J by 5 bases, with 12 bases left in between. The CDR3 totals 13 residues. CDR1 is SGHDT, CDR2 YYEEEE, per germline. This CDR3 reads CASSSIRAHEQYF. CDR3 nucleotides: TGTGCCAGCAGCTCGATCAGGGCCCACGAGCAGTACTTC.

This sequence joins TRBV5-1 and TRBJ2-3; D gene uncertain. Looked up from germline, CDR1 is SGHRS and CDR2 is YFSETQ. The CDR3 totals 13 residues. V was clipped by 1 base and J by 6 bases, with 9 bases between them. CDR3 nucleotides: TGCGCCAGCAGCTTGAGTTTTGCGGATACGCAGTATTTT. Translated, it gives CASSLSFADTQYF. Variable domain in full (rest from reference TRBV5-1 and TRBJ2-3): KAGVTQTPRYLIKTRGQQVTLSCSPISGHRSVSWYQQTPGQGLQFLFEYFSETQRNKGNFPGRFSGRQFSNSRSEMNVSTLELGDSALYLCASSLSFADTQYFGPGTRLTVL.

The V and J genes are TRBV5-1 and TRBJ2-5; 8 bases are shared with TRBD2. CDR1 SGHRS and CDR2 YFSETQ come from the germline V gene. The trim removed 1 base at V and 5 bases at J, leaving 7 bases unmatched. The CDR3 has 15 amino acids. CDR3 sequence reads: CASSLQRGPPETQYF. Written as DNA, the CDR3 is TGCGCCAGCAGCTTGCAGCGGGGGCCTCCCGAGACCCAGTACTTC.

The CDR3 spells CASSVDREYGYTF. CDR3 coding DNA: TGTGCCAGCAGTGTCGACAGAGAGTATGGCTACACCTTC. J is TRBJ1-2 and V is TRBV2, with D possibly matching TRBD1 (5 bases). Germline loops: CDR1 SNHLY, CDR2 FYNNEI. Trimming left V 4 bases short and J 5 bases short, with 11 bases between. CDR3 length: 13 amino acids. Based on the CDR3 plus reference TRBV2 and TRBJ1-2, the full variable domain is EPEVTQTPSHQVTQMGQEVILRCVPISNHLYFYWYRQILGQKVEFLVSFYNNEISEKSEIFDDQFSVERPDGSNFTLKIRSTKLEDSAMYFCASSVDREYGYTFGSGTRLTVV.

V and J are TRBV5-1 and TRBJ2-7, with 8 bases aligning to TRBD1. The V and J ends lost 3 bases and 2 bases, in that order; junction bases with no gene match: 7. This CDR3 has 15 residues. From germline, CDR1 is SGHRS and CDR2 YFSETQ. The CDR3 region has the DNA TGCGCCAGCAGCTGGACAGGGTTAGTGCCCTACGAGCAGTACTTC. Amino acids: CASSWTGLVPYEQYF.

As for this clone: The junction departs from germline at one end; a sequencing error may be responsible. The J gene is TRBJ1-6, the V gene TRBV5-1; D is undetermined. This CDR3 region has 14 residues. Germline V gene sequence: CDR1 SGHRS, CDR2 YFSETQ. The CDR3 bases are TGCGCCAGCGGCTTAGAGGGCTATAATTCACCCCTCCACTTT. Translating it yields CASGLEGYNSPLHF. The full variable domain, its missing parts supplied by reference TRBV5-1 and TRBJ1-6, is KAGVTQTPRYLIKTRGQQVTLSCSPISGHRSVSWYQQTPGQGLQFLFEYFSETQRNKGNFPGRFSGRQFSNSRSEMNVSTLELGDSALYLCASGLEGYNSPLHFGNGTRLTVT.

The DNA for the CDR3 is TGTGCCAGCAGTGCCACCGACAGGGACTCCTACAATGAGCAGTTCTTC. Amino acids: CASSATDRDSYNEQFF. This chain links TRBV2 with TRBJ2-1; TRBD1 matches 7 bases. V dropped 4 bases and J dropped 0; count of bases not matched to a gene: 6. This CDR3 contains 16 residues. Germline CDR1 SNHLY, CDR2 FYNNEI.

The chain combines TRBV19 with TRBJ2-3; the match to TRBD1 covers 9 bases. The CDR3 spans 18 residues. J gave up 5 bases and V 5 bases, and 17 bases lay outside the gene matches. Germline lookup yields CDR1 LNHDA and CDR2 SQIVND (reference sequence). CDR3 nucleotide sequence: TGTGCCAGTAGTCCAGACCGGGGGACAGGGTATTTTGGAGATACGCAGTATTTT. Translated: CASSPDRGTGYFGDTQYF.